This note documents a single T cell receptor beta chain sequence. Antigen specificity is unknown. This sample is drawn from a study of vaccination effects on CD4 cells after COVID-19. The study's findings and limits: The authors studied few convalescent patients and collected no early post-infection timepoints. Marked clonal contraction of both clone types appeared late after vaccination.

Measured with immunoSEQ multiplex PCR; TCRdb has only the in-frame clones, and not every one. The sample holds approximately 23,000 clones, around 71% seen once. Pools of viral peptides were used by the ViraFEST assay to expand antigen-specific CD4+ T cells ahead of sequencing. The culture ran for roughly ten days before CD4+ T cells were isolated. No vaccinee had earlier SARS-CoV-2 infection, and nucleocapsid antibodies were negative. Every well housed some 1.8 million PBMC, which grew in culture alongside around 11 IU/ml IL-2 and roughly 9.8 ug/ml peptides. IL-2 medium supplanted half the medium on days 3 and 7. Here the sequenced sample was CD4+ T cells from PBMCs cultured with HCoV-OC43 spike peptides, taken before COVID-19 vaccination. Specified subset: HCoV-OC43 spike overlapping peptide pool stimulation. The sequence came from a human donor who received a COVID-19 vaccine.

The CDR3 region is CASSLREGDTEAFF. The CDR3 bases are TGTGCCAGCAGCCTCCGGGAGGGCGACACTGAAGCTTTCTTT. The chain couples TRBV11-3 to TRBJ1-1; D call uncertain. This CDR3 is 14 amino acids long. Germline CDR1 reads SGHNT; CDR2 reads YENEEA. V lost 5 bases, J lost 3 bases, and 13 bases lay in between.